The TCR beta chain under discussion was sequenced for a study of cytomegalovirus exposure and HLA in healthy donors. Study at large: Earlier, 180 million or so T cells were analyzed, and approximately 110 million unique TCR beta sequences were found among them.

The CDR3 sequence is 13 residues long. CDR1 is MNHNY and CDR2 is SVGAGI in the germline V gene (reference sequence). This clone is a singleton in its sample. Its antigen remains unknown. The junction and the germline gene differ at one end; a read error may be behind it. Overall study findings and caveats: In most subjects, TCR beta sequences reportedly gave accurate predictions of HLA-A and HLA-B alleles. Accounts indicate the classifier identified cytomegalovirus status with strong specificity and sensitivity. Later analysis found that TCR beta chains associated with HLA were more clonally expanded than other, equally common chains.

Amplification used 60 Vbeta primers and 13 Jbeta primers. The table came from immunoSEQ multiplex PCR; TCRdb's copy has only in-frame clones and leaves some out. This table holds 130,000 to 150,000 clones, 60% to 80% found once. This TCR was recovered from a woman aged 45-59 years in good health and CMV-seronegative. Sequencing input: PBMCs. The chain combines TRBV6-6 with TRBJ2-7, with D perhaps TRBD2 (5 bases). DNA of the CDR3: TGTGCCAGCAGCCGGGGATGGGCCTACGGGCAGTACTTC. As protein: CASSRGWAYGQYF.